What follows are 29 T cell receptor beta chains derived from one specimen sequenced in a study of CD8 T cells in Susac syndrome. Random hexamers were used to reverse transcribe roughly 0.5 to 1 ug of RNA. TCRdb re-called the immunoSEQ multiplex PCR reads with MiXCR, one entry per CDR3 protein. The data contain 95,000 to 150,000 distinct CDR3 sequences, 95% to 96% of them singletons. The sequenced material came from CD4+ T cells from PBMCs. The receptors were sampled from a human donor with Susac syndrome.

The chain employs TRBV5-6 and TRBJ2-1, with D possibly being TRBD2 (5 bases). The CDR3 is 13 residues long. Germline loops: CDR1 SGHDT, CDR2 YYEEEE. The V end was cut by 4 bases, the J end by 5 bases, with 10 bases between. DNA of the CDR3: TGTGCCAGCAGCCTAAGGACTCACAATGAGCAGTTCTTC. As protein: CASSLRTHNEQFF.

This rearrangement joins TRBV24-1 to TRBJ2-1; TRBD1 aligns across 10 bases. CDR1 is KGHDR and CDR2 is SFDVKD in the germline V gene. V shed 3 bases, J shed 2 bases, and the junction held 3 bases outside the gene matches. CDR3 size: 16 residues. The CDR3 bases are TGTGCCACCAGTGATAAGGACAGGGGGACCTACAATGAGCAGTTCTTC. It encodes CATSDKDRGTYNEQFF.

The chain uses TRBV4-1 and TRBJ2-7; 8 bases agree with TRBD1. This CDR3 region has 15 residues. Looked up from germline, CDR1 is MGHRA and CDR2 is YSYEKL. Trimming at V came to 4 bases and at J to 2 bases, leaving 7 bases not matched to a gene. The CDR3 DNA sequence: TGCGCCAGCAGCCCCGGACAGGGCAGGACCTACGAGCAGTACTTC. It yields the protein CASSPGQGRTYEQYF.

J is TRBJ1-1 and V is TRBV5-1, with D perhaps matching TRBD1 (5 bases). Trimming left V 6 bases short and J 5 bases short, with 23 bases between. The length of the CDR3 is 16 residues. Germline CDR1 and CDR2: SGHRS and YFSETQ. CDR3 nucleotide sequence: TGCGCCAGCACTCACGGCCCCGCCTTGGGGCAGACTGAAGCTTTCTTT. Translating gives CASTHGPALGQTEAFF.

The chain couples TRBV9 to TRBJ2-5; TRBD2 might be the D (5 bases). Germline V CDR1 and CDR2: SGDLS, YYNGEE. Between the trimmed V and J ends, which lost 0 bases and 3 bases, there was a span of 12 bases. The CDR3 covers 15 residues. CDR3 amino acids: CASSVGLSPEETQYF. For the CDR3, the DNA is TGTGCCAGCAGCGTAGGACTATCCCCTGAAGAGACCCAGTACTTC.

The chain joins TRBV5-6 to TRBJ1-2; tentative D call: TRBD1 (5 bases). The CDR3 has 14 residues. CDR1 is SGHDT, CDR2 YYEEEE, per germline. Trimming stripped 0 bases from V and 2 bases from J, with 8 bases between. The CDR3 sequence: CASSLGRGNYGYTF. The CDR3 DNA follows: TGTGCCAGCAGCTTGGGCCGGGGCAACTATGGCTACACCTTC.

A word on this clonotype: The junction departs from the called germline gene at one end, perhaps through a read error. The CDR3 here is CASSPTRGVYSEQFF. The CDR3 coding sequence is TGTGCCAGCAGTCCTACCCGGGGGGTATACAGTGAGCAGTTCTTC. The chain is built from TRBV12-3 or TRBV12-4 and TRBJ2-1; 7 nucleotides align to TRBD2. The CDR3 is 15 residues long.

The J gene is TRBJ2-7, the V gene TRBV5-1; 7 nucleotides align to TRBD1. The germline V gene encodes CDR1 SGHRS and CDR2 YFSETQ. This CDR3 spans 15 amino acids. V lost 4 bases to trimming and J lost 4 bases; unmatched junction nucleotides: 11. The CDR3 nucleotides read TGCGCCAGCAGCCTCCCGGTGACAGGGACGTACGAGCAGTACTTC. Protein sequence: CASSLPVTGTYEQYF.

The rearrangement uses TRBV29-1 and TRBJ2-3; TRBD1 might be the D (5 bases). This CDR3 has 13 amino acids. V was pared by 2 bases and J by 5 bases, with 11 bases between. Per germline, CDR1 SQVTM and CDR2 ANQGSEA. CDR3 sequence reads: CSVESGRGDTQYF. CDR3 nucleotides: TGCAGCGTTGAATCAGGGCGAGGAGATACGCAGTATTTT.

The chain joins TRBV29-1 to TRBJ2-3; D ambiguous. The CDR3 has 11 amino acids. With 5 bases removed from V and 2 bases from J, the gap between germline ends came to 5 bases. CDR1 and CDR2 (germline): SQVTM, ANQGSEA. The DNA for the CDR3 is TGCAGCGTTCGGTCCACAGATACGCAGTATTTT. It is translated as CSVRSTDTQYF.

The chain carries TRBV29-1 and TRBJ1-1; D unclear. V lost 7 bases and J 0 bases, leaving 12 bases between the germline ends. Germline lookup yields CDR1 SQVTM and CDR2 ANQGSEA. This CDR3 comprises 13 residues. The CDR3 spells CSAKRFMNTEAFF. The DNA for the CDR3 is TGCAGCGCCAAAAGGTTCATGAACACTGAAGCTTTCTTT.

CDR3 protein: CASSLARASNEQFF. As DNA, the CDR3 is TGTGCCAGCAGTTTAGCGCGAGCGAGCAATGAGCAGTTCTTC. This rearrangement joins TRBV12-3 or TRBV12-4 to TRBJ2-1; D is unresolved. This CDR3 contains 14 residues. V gave up 0 bases and J gave up 6 bases, with 9 bases separating them.

This sequence joins TRBV20-1 and TRBJ2-7, with D perhaps TRBD2 (5 bases). CDR1 DFQATT and CDR2 SNEGSKA come from the germline V gene (reference sequence). The ends were cut back, 6 bases at V and 2 bases at J, with 14 bases in the middle. CDR3 length: 13 amino acids. CDR3 sequence (DNA): TGCAGTGCCCCGGTCCGGGGAACCTACGAGCAGTACTTC. Residues: CSAPVRGTYEQYF.

This chain links TRBV30 with TRBJ1-2, with D tentatively TRBD1 (6 bases). The V gene's germline CDR1 is GTSNPN and CDR2 SVGIG (reference sequence). The CDR3 has 13 residues. V was cut by 4 bases and J by 8 bases, with 17 bases left in between. The CDR3 region has the DNA TGTGCCTGGACCACGGGGGGCGCTCGGGGCTACACCTTC. Amino acid sequence: CAWTTGGARGYTF.

The CDR3 DNA reads as TGCAGCGTCGCAGGTCCCGGGGAGCTGTTTTTT. Translated: CSVAGPGELFF. The chain is built from TRBV29-1 and TRBJ2-2; no clear D gene. The CDR3 has 11 residues. Germline V lookup: CDR1 SQVTM, CDR2 ANQGSEA. V lost 6 bases, J lost 6 bases, and 8 bases lay in between.

This rearrangement joins TRBV29-1 to TRBJ2-2; 8 bases map to TRBD2. This CDR3 has 14 amino acids. Germline CDR1 SQVTM, CDR2 ANQGSEA. Trimming cost V 4 bases and J 4 bases; bases outside gene matches: 5. CDR3 loop: CSVGTSGGTGELFF. CDR3 in DNA: TGCAGCGTTGGAACTAGCGGTGGCACCGGGGAGCTGTTTTTT.

The chain recombines TRBV20-1 with TRBJ2-3, with D hard to call. Germline-derived CDR1 and CDR2 are DFQATT and SNEGSKA (reference sequence). The CDR3 consists of 11 residues. The CDR3 is CSPAPTDTQYF. Here the CDR3 DNA reads TGCAGCCCGGCCCCCACAGATACGCAGTATTTT.

J is TRBJ1-5 and V is TRBV3-1; D is uncertain. Germline-derived CDR1 and CDR2 are LGHDT and YNNKEL (reference sequence). The CDR3 has 14 residues. V dropped 1 base and J dropped 6 bases, with 10 bases sitting between them. The CDR3 protein is CASSQGGRVQPQHF. DNA of the CDR3: TGTGCCAGCAGCCAAGGGGGTAGGGTTCAGCCCCAGCATTTT.

V is TRBV7-3 and J is TRBJ2-7; D is possibly TRBD2 (6 bases). Germline lookup yields CDR1 SGHTA and CDR2 FQGTGA. The V gene lost 5 bases and the J gene lost 3 bases, with 11 bases spanning the gap. CDR3 size: 13 residues. DNA for the CDR3: TGTGCCAGCAGCCCGTCCGGGGGCTACGAGCAGTACTTC. Translation: CASSPSGGYEQYF.

The chain recombines TRBV30 with TRBJ2-1; 10 nucleotides align to TRBD2. Losses at the gene ends were 1 base for V and 3 bases for J; bases not matched to a gene: 0. The CDR3 length is 14 residues. Germline V CDR1 and CDR2: GTSNPN, SVGIG (reference sequence). The CDR3 loop is CAWSGLAGYNEQFF. CDR3 bases: TGTGCCTGGAGTGGACTAGCGGGCTACAATGAGCAGTTCTTC.

The rearrangement links TRBV5-6 to TRBJ2-7; D remains unclear. CDR1 and CDR2 from the germline V gene are SGHDT and YYEEEE. V gave up 4 bases and J gave up 2 bases, with 13 bases separating them. The CDR3 totals 14 residues. The CDR3 loop reads CASSRPDRTYEQYF. The CDR3 region has the DNA TGTGCCAGCAGCCGACCGGACCGAACCTACGAGCAGTACTTC.

This chain uses TRBV5-4 with TRBJ2-5, with 10 bases lining up with TRBD2. CDR1 and CDR2 (germline): SGHNT, YYREEE (reference sequence). The CDR3 has 15 residues. V shed 4 bases and J 2 bases; nucleotides not matched to a gene: 5. Written as DNA, the CDR3 is TGTGCCAGCAGCCCCGGGACTAGCGTACAAGAGACCCAGTACTTC. Translating gives CASSPGTSVQETQYF.

CDR3 nucleotides: TGTGCCAGCTCACCAAAAACCGATACGCAGTATTTT. This gives the protein CASSPKTDTQYF. The chain links TRBV18 to TRBJ2-3; unclear D gene. Per germline, CDR1 KGHSH and CDR2 LQKENI. The CDR3 extends over 12 amino acids. V was shortened by 2 bases and J by 6 bases, with 6 bases between the two germline ends.

The CDR3 DNA reads as TGTGCCAGCAGCGCCGGGCAGGGGGCGATCGGGGAGCTGTTTTTT. Its translation is CASSAGQGAIGELFF. The chain joins TRBV2 to TRBJ2-2; TRBD1 agrees at 8 bases. Per the germline V gene, CDR1 is SNHLY and CDR2 is FYNNEI. V shed 6 bases and J 7 bases; nucleotides not matched to a gene: 10. This CDR3 is 15 amino acids long.

This clonotype was counted a single time. The chain recombines TRBV7-2 with TRBJ2-1; D may correspond to TRBD1 or TRBD2 (5 bases each). Trimming pared 3 bases from V and 6 bases from J, leaving 12 bases between. The CDR3 covers 14 residues. Germline CDR1 reads SGHTA; CDR2 reads FQGNSA. The CDR3 region has the DNA TGTGCCAGCAGCTTCTCCGGGACCTCCAATGAGCAGTTCTTC. This encodes CASSFSGTSNEQFF.

CDR3 sequence: CASSSSRALETQYF. The CDR3 DNA is TGTGCCAGCAGTAGCAGCAGGGCTTTGGAGACCCAGTACTTC. V gene TRBV12-3 or TRBV12-4 combines with J gene TRBJ2-5; perhaps TRBD1 as D (5 bases). The CDR3 is 14 amino acids. Trimming cost V 5 bases and J 5 bases, with 15 bases left between them.

J is TRBJ1-2 and V is TRBV15; 8 bases align to TRBD1. Trimming took 4 bases from V and 8 from J; bases not matched to a gene: 6. Looked up from germline, CDR1 is LNHNV and CDR2 is YYDKDF (reference sequence). The CDR3 consists of 13 residues. In nucleotides, the CDR3 is TGTGCCACCAGCATATGGACAGGGAGAGGCTACACCTTC. Its protein is CATSIWTGRGYTF.

This clonotype was observed once. This sequence joins TRBV18 and TRBJ2-3, with TRBD2 as a possible D gene (5 bases). The length of the CDR3 is 13 residues. V gave up 3 bases and J gave up 6 bases, with 10 bases separating them. From germline, CDR1 is KGHSH and CDR2 LQKENI. The CDR3 coding sequence is TGTGCCAGCTCACCTAACCCGGGGGATACGCAGTATTTT. Translating it yields CASSPNPGDTQYF.

This chain connects TRBV5-1 to TRBJ2-5; D may be TRBD1 (5 bases). Trimming cost V 4 bases and J 4 bases, with 14 bases left between them. The CDR3 covers 14 residues. Germline values: CDR1 SGHRS, CDR2 YFSETQ. CDR3 sequence (DNA): TGCGCCAGCAGCCCTGACAGTGGTGGAGAGACCCAGTACTTC. It translates to CASSPDSGGETQYF. The whole variable domain, filled in from reference TRBV5-1 and TRBJ2-5, reads KAGVTQTPRYLIKTRGQQVTLSCSPISGHRSVSWYQQTPGQGLQFLFEYFSETQRNKGNFPGRFSGRQFSNSRSEMNVSTLELGDSALYLCASSPDSGGETQYFGPGTRLLVL.